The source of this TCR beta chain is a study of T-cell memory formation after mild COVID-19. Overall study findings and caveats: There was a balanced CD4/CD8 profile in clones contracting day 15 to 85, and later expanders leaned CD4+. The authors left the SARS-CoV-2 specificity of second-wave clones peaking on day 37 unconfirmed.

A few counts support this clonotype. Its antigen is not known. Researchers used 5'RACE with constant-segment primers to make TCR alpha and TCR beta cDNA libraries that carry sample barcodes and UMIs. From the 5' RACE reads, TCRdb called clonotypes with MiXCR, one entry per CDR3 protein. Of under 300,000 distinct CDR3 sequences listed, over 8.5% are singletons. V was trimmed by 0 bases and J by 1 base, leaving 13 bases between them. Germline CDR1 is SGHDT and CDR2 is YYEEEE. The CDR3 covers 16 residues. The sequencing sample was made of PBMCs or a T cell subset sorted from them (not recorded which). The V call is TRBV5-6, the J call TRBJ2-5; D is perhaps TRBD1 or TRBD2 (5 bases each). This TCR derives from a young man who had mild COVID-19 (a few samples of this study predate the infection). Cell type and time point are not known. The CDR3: CASSLDGMGTQETQYF. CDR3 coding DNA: TGTGCCAGCAGCTTGGATGGGATGGGGACCCAAGAGACCCAGTACTTC.